The 8 T cell receptor beta chains in this list originate from one sample, sequenced in a study of blood T cell repertoires in COVID-19. Here immunoSEQ multiplex PCR was the method, and the copy in TCRdb shows in-frame clones only, minus some. The sample holds 200,000 to 250,000 clones; around 90% are singletons and the top ten take around 6.9%. Specimen: peripheral blood. The receptors were gathered from a man between 60 and 70 years old who had recovered from COVID-19.

The J gene is TRBJ1-1, the V gene TRBV28, with D uncertain. Trimming stripped 4 bases from V and 5 bases from J, with 14 bases between. CDR1 MDHEN and CDR2 SYDVKM come from the germline V gene. This CDR3 region has 14 residues. This CDR3 reads CASSSPPGATEAFF. The CDR3 region has the DNA TGTGCCAGCAGTTCACCCCCCGGAGCTACTGAAGCTTTCTTT.

The V and J genes are TRBV28 and TRBJ1-2; D uncertain. V was shortened by 3 bases and J by 7 bases, with 6 bases between the two germline ends. The germline CDR1 and CDR2 sequences are MDHEN and SYDVKM. The CDR3 runs to 11 residues. The CDR3 coding sequence is TGTGCCAGCAGTTTTTCCTTTGGCTACACCTTC. Its translation: CASSFSFGYTF.

V is TRBV19 and J is TRBJ2-7; 7 bases align to TRBD2. Germline V CDR1 and CDR2: LNHDA, SQIVND (reference sequence). The CDR3 has 16 amino acids. V lost 3 bases to trimming and J lost 12 bases; unmatched junction nucleotides: 20. CDR3 DNA sequence: TGTGCCAGTAGTATGGGAACGATACGGGCGGGAGAATCCCCGTACTTC. This sequence encodes CASSMGTIRAGESPYF.

V and J are TRBV11-2 and TRBJ1-1; TRBD1 matches at 9 bases. Germline values: CDR1 SGHAT, CDR2 FQNNGV. The CDR3 has 16 amino acids. The V gene end was trimmed by 1 base and the J gene end by 10 bases; junction bases not matched to a gene: 13. CDR3 DNA: TGTGCCAGCAGCTTAGGTCCTCGACAGGGGGTGTATGGAGCTTTCTTT. Translated, it gives CASSLGPRQGVYGAFF.

This chain links TRBV5-1 with TRBJ2-2; 8 bases fit TRBD1. CDR3 length: 13 residues. The V segment lost 4 bases and the J segment 8 bases; nucleotides outside the gene matches: 4. Germline values: CDR1 SGHRS, CDR2 YFSETQ. The CDR3 DNA follows: TGCGCCAGCAGCCCGGACAGGGTGGGGGAGCTGTTTTTT. Protein sequence: CASSPDRVGELFF.

This chain links TRBV28 with TRBJ2-2; D may be TRBD1 (5 bases). Germline V gives CDR1 MDHEN, CDR2 SYDVKM. CDR3 length: 15 amino acids. Trimming cost V 4 bases and J 6 bases, with 15 bases left between them. CDR3 amino acids: CASSSMMGLSGELFF. For the CDR3, the DNA is TGTGCCAGCAGTTCTATGATGGGGCTTTCCGGGGAGCTGTTTTTT. The complete variable domain, with remaining parts taken from reference TRBV28 and TRBJ2-2, reads DVKVTQSSRYLVKRTGEKVFLECVQDMDHENMFWYRQDPGLGLRLIYFSYDVKMKEKGDIPEGYSVSREKKERFSLILESASTNQTSMYLCASSSMMGLSGELFFGEGSRLTVL.

In DNA form, the CDR3 reads TGTGCCAGCAGCTCGACAGGGGAGGGCTACGAGCAGTACTTC. Residues: CASSSTGEGYEQYF. The rearrangement links TRBV9 to TRBJ2-7; D is possibly TRBD1 (8 bases). The germline V gene has CDR1 SGDLS and CDR2 YYNGEE. V lost 4 bases, J lost 3 bases, and 14 bases lay in between. The CDR3 loop spans 14 amino acids.

Only one count was recorded for this clone. The chain joins TRBV3-1 (or the pseudogene TRBV3-2) to TRBJ1-3; maybe TRBD1 (5 bases). The CDR3 consists of 16 residues. Trimming pared 8 bases from V and 2 bases from J, leaving 19 bases between. CDR1 is LGHDT, CDR2 YNNKEL, per germline (reference sequence). The CDR3 is CASSDQGTLAGNTIYF. Here the CDR3 DNA reads TGTGCCAGCTCGGATCAGGGAACTTTAGCTGGAAACACCATATATTTT.